The 20 T cell receptor beta chains given below trace back to one sample, sequenced in a study of T cells in Graves' hyperthyroidism and ophthalmopathy. RNA transcripts gave rise to amplified TCR beta CDR3 regions. A set of HTBI primers served as the primers for a first-round RT-PCR of the TCR CDR3. TCRdb called the multiplex PCR reads again in MiXCR, with one record for every CDR3 protein. Found here are some 420,000 distinct CDR3 sequences, roughly an eighth of them singletons; the top ten hold about 5%. Specimen: blood. The receptors were gathered from a woman younger than 30 with Graves' hyperthyroidism.

This clonotype was recorded at least ten times. J is TRBJ2-5 and V is TRBV20-1, with TRBD2 identical over 11 bases. The germline V gene has CDR1 DFQATT and CDR2 SNEGSKA (reference sequence). The junction had 8 bases not matched to a gene; V was cut back by 0 bases and J by 2 bases. The CDR3 runs to 17 residues. In nucleotides, the CDR3 is TGCAGTGCTAGAGATCTTCTAGCGGGAGGATTGCAAGAGACCCAGTACTTC. Encoded protein: CSARDLLAGGLQETQYF.

The chain is built from TRBV27 and TRBJ1-5, with a tentative D call TRBD1 (5 bases). V lost 6 bases and J 6 bases, leaving 9 bases between the germline ends. The CDR3 has 12 amino acids. CDR1 and CDR2 from the germline V gene are MNHEY and SMNVEV (reference sequence). The CDR3 loop reads CASRGRGQPQHF. CDR3 DNA: TGTGCCAGCAGGGGGCGAGGTCAGCCCCAGCATTTT.

The V and J genes are TRBV29-1 and TRBJ2-1, with TRBD2 matching over 8 bases. The junction had 7 bases not matched to a gene; V was cut back by 7 bases and J by 2 bases. The germline V gene encodes CDR1 SQVTM and CDR2 ANQGSEA. This CDR3 has 14 amino acids. For the CDR3, the DNA is TGCAGCGCTGTAGCGGGATGGACCTACAATGAGCAGTTCTTC. Its translation: CSAVAGWTYNEQFF.

This sequence joins TRBV28 and TRBJ1-4, with D unclear. CDR3 size: 15 residues. V lost 1 base to trimming and J lost 0 bases, with 6 bases between them. Germline V lookup: CDR1 MDHEN, CDR2 SYDVKM. CDR3: CASSLYGATNEKLFF. The DNA of the CDR3 is TGTGCCAGCAGTTTATATGGAGCAACTAATGAAAAACTGTTTTTT.

Only a few counts were recorded for this clonotype. The J gene is TRBJ1-2, the V gene TRBV9; TRBD1 is a possible D gene (5 bases). The CDR3 runs 14 residues. CDR1 and CDR2 (germline): SGDLS, YYNGEE. V was trimmed by 3 bases and J by 4 bases, leaving 13 bases between them. CDR3 coding DNA: TGTGCCAGCAGCGCCTGGGACCGCCTCTATGGCTACACCTTC. Protein: CASSAWDRLYGYTF.

The chain combines TRBV28 with TRBJ1-6; D remains ambiguous. Germline V lookup: CDR1 MDHEN, CDR2 SYDVKM. V was cut by 4 bases and J by 9 bases, with 13 bases left in between. The CDR3 runs 14 residues. The CDR3 loop reads CASSSRDSGSPLHF. CDR3 bases: TGTGCCAGCAGTTCTAGGGATTCGGGTTCACCCCTCCACTTT.

This clonotype was picked up many times. The chain links TRBV7-2 to TRBJ1-1; no clear D gene. The CDR3 consists of 13 residues. Germline values: CDR1 SGHTA, CDR2 FQGNSA. V was pared by 5 bases and J by 4 bases, with 11 bases between. The CDR3 bases are TGTGCCAGCAGCCCCTGGGCCGGCACTGAAGCTTTCTTT. Translated: CASSPWAGTEAFF.

The chain uses TRBV9 and TRBJ1-6, with TRBD1 as a possible D gene (5 bases). V shed 5 bases and J shed 6 bases, with 15 bases lying between them. The CDR3 loop spans 15 amino acids. Germline V gene data show CDR1 as SGDLS and CDR2 as YYNGEE. As DNA, the CDR3 is TGTGCCAGCAGGGAAGGGACGGGACCTAATTCACCCCTCCACTTT. Translated, it gives CASREGTGPNSPLHF.

This clonotype has a handful of counts. This chain uses TRBV10-3 with TRBJ2-1; tentative D call: TRBD2 (8 bases). Trimming stripped 10 bases from V and 4 bases from J, with 23 bases between. This CDR3 region has 16 residues. Germline V gene data show CDR1 as ENHRY and CDR2 as SYGVKD. The CDR3 coding sequence is TGTGCCACCAGGGGGTATAGCGGGGAGGCGTACAATGAGCAGTTCTTC. Its translation is CATRGYSGEAYNEQFF.

This clonotype appeared many times. The rearrangement links TRBV5-1 to TRBJ2-3; D may be TRBD2 (5 bases). Looked up from germline, CDR1 is SGHRS and CDR2 is YFSETQ. Trimming cost V 0 bases and J 0 bases, with 5 bases left between them. This CDR3 comprises 14 residues. CDR3: CASSLGTSTDTQYF. Written as DNA, the CDR3 is TGCGCCAGCAGCTTGGGGACTAGCACAGATACGCAGTATTTT.

This clonotype was seen ten or more times. The V and J genes are TRBV7-2 and TRBJ1-5; D remains ambiguous. V lost 4 bases and J 1 base, leaving 8 bases between the germline ends. The CDR3 totals 14 residues. Germline-derived CDR1 and CDR2 are SGHTA and FQGNSA. The CDR3 sequence is CASSSGLSNQPQHF. The CDR3 DNA follows: TGTGCCAGCAGCTCGGGTCTCAGCAATCAGCCCCAGCATTTT.

This clonotype was picked up a small number of times. The genes are TRBV16 and TRBJ2-1; 9 bases fit TRBD1. The J segment lost 3 bases and the V segment lost 3 bases, leaving 6 bases of the junction unmatched. Germline CDR1 and CDR2: KGHSY and FQNENV. The CDR3 sequence is 16 residues long. In DNA form, the CDR3 reads TGTGCCAGCAGCCAGGTCGACAGGGGGGGCTACAATGAGCAGTTCTTC. This encodes CASSQVDRGGYNEQFF.

Ten or more counts support this clonotype. The rearrangement joins TRBV11-1 to TRBJ2-1; D remains unclear. The germline gives CDR1 SGHAT, CDR2 FQDESV (reference sequence). The CDR3 totals 16 residues. Trimming stripped 1 base from V and 3 bases from J, with 13 bases between. CDR3 bases: TGTGCCAGCAGCTTAGATTTCAGCCCGCGCTACAATGAGCAGTTCTTC. This translates into CASSLDFSPRYNEQFF.

In its sample, this clonotype was seen many times. The chain has TRBV10-3 and TRBJ2-7, with TRBD1 matching 9 bases. The CDR3 spans 15 residues. CDR1 is ENHRY, CDR2 SYGVKD, per germline. With 6 bases clipped from V and 2 bases from J, the junction kept 8 bases outside the gene matches. CDR3 bases: TGTGCCATCAGCAAGGGACAGGGTAACGCCTACGAGCAGTACTTC. Encoded protein: CAISKGQGNAYEQYF.

This clonotype occurred many times. This rearrangement joins TRBV12-3 or TRBV12-4 to TRBJ2-5; D gene ambiguous. Trimming stripped 2 bases from V and 1 base from J, with 8 bases between. The CDR3 has 14 residues. The CDR3 DNA sequence: TGTGCCAGCAGTTTATCTTCGATCCAAGAGACCCAGTACTTC. Translated: CASSLSSIQETQYF.

The chain couples TRBV9 to TRBJ2-7, with 9 bases that match TRBD2. Looked up from germline, CDR1 is SGDLS and CDR2 is YYNGEE. V was pared by 4 bases and J by 2 bases, with 10 bases of the junction left unmatched. The length of the CDR3 is 16 residues. CDR3 loop: CASSTRLADGPYEQYF. In DNA, the CDR3 is TGTGCCAGCAGCACCCGACTAGCGGATGGACCCTACGAGCAGTACTTC.

This clonotype occurred a few times. V and J are TRBV28 and TRBJ2-6; D not certain. Looked up from germline, CDR1 is MDHEN and CDR2 is SYDVKM. Trimming pared 5 bases from V and 1 base from J, leaving 12 bases between. The CDR3 is 16 residues long. The chain's CDR3 is CASSALGRSGANVLTF. The CDR3 coding sequence is TGTGCCAGCAGTGCTCTTGGGCGGTCTGGGGCCAACGTCCTGACTTTC.

The chain uses TRBV12-3 or TRBV12-4 and TRBJ1-5; TRBD1 might be the D (5 bases). V was clipped by 3 bases and J by 2 bases, with 14 bases between them. The CDR3 runs to 16 residues. This CDR3 is CASSLRTGPGNQPQHF. The CDR3 bases are TGTGCCAGCAGTTTGAGGACGGGGCCGGGCAATCAGCCCCAGCATTTT.

This clonotype was seen more than once but under ten times. The CDR3 bases are TGTGCCATCAGTGAGACTTACACGGACAGGGTTGGCGGAAACACCATATATTTT. Its protein is CAISETYTDRVGGNTIYF. The J gene is TRBJ1-3, the V gene TRBV10-3, with 8 bases lining up with TRBD1. The germline gives CDR1 ENHRY, CDR2 SYGVKD. This CDR3 contains 18 residues. V was pared by 2 bases and J by 4 bases, with 13 bases of the junction left unmatched.

This chain joins TRBV3-1 and TRBJ2-7; TRBD1 matches at 9 bases. The CDR3 covers 13 residues. Trimming took 2 bases from V and 6 from J; bases not matched to a gene: 2. CDR1 LGHDT and CDR2 YNNKEL come from the germline V gene (reference sequence). In nucleotides, the CDR3 is TGTGCCAGCAGCCAACCGGGACAGGGCGAGCAGTACTTC. This translates into CASSQPGQGEQYF.